These 32 T cell receptor beta chains came from one sample sequenced in a study of cytomegalovirus exposure and HLA in healthy donors (dated by TCRdb to the late 2010s). Receptor amplification or capture employed the immunoSEQ multiplex PCR assay. The multiplex PCR relied on a mix of 60 forward primers for TCR Vbeta segments and 13 reverse primers for TCR Jbeta segments. This immuneACCESS table, as held by TCRdb, lists in-frame sequences with V and J called but not all clones. Of the missing ones, under half trace to an unresolved V gene in checked studies; the others have no known cause. The table kept for this sample lists about 130,000 clones. Together, the top ten hold about 2.7% of the sample. Sequenced material: PBMCs. These receptors were collected from a man aged 25-40 years in good health and CMV-seronegative.

The chain employs TRBV29-1 and TRBJ2-3, with a tentative D call TRBD1 (5 bases). Germline values: CDR1 SQVTM, CDR2 ANQGSEA. Trimming stripped 6 bases from V and 0 bases from J, with 10 bases between. This CDR3 region has 13 residues. This CDR3 is CSVVDSSTDTQYF. DNA for the CDR3: TGCAGCGTGGTAGACAGTAGCACAGATACGCAGTATTTT.

The V gene is TRBV10-1, the J gene TRBJ2-3; D uncertain. The CDR3 is 14 residues long. Germline CDR1 reads WNHNN; CDR2 reads SYGVQD (reference sequence). The V gene lost 3 bases and the J gene lost 2 bases, with 9 bases spanning the gap. CDR3 bases: TGCGCCAGCAGTGATGGAACTAACACAGATACGCAGTATTTT. Translation gives CASSDGTNTDTQYF.

The chain employs TRBV19 and TRBJ2-2; D is perhaps TRBD1 (7 bases). Germline lookup yields CDR1 LNHDA and CDR2 SQIVND (reference sequence). The CDR3 totals 14 residues. The ends were cut back, 6 bases at V and 8 bases at J, with 16 bases in the middle. CDR3 protein: CASSESGGTGELFF. CDR3 DNA: TGTGCCAGTAGCGAATCAGGGGGGACTGGGGAGCTGTTTTTT.

This chain joins TRBV6-1 and TRBJ2-5, with TRBD2 matching over 8 bases. J lost 5 bases, V lost 6 bases, and 8 bases had no gene match. This CDR3 region has 14 residues. Germline V gene data show CDR1 as MNHNS and CDR2 as SASEGT. CDR3 in amino acids: CASREQGLGETQYF. The CDR3 nucleotides read TGTGCCAGCAGGGAACAGGGACTAGGGGAGACCCAGTACTTC.

The J gene is TRBJ2-1, the V gene TRBV19; the D gene is possibly TRBD2 (5 bases). The length of the CDR3 is 15 residues. Germline V gene lookup returns CDR1 LNHDA and CDR2 SQIVND (reference sequence). V lost 10 bases, J lost 5 bases, and 21 bases lay in between. CDR3 loop: CATSSGSASHNEQFF. The CDR3, as DNA: TGTGCCACCAGTAGTGGGAGCGCTAGCCACAATGAGCAGTTCTTC.

V gene TRBV6-5 combines with J gene TRBJ1-1, with TRBD1 as a possible D gene (5 bases). Germline loops: CDR1 MNHEY, CDR2 SVGAGI. This CDR3 region has 15 residues. V shed 6 bases and J shed 4 bases, with 18 bases lying between them. The CDR3 loop reads CASRYSFLGGTEAFF. CDR3 coding DNA: TGTGCCAGCAGATATTCTTTTTTGGGGGGCACTGAAGCTTTCTTT.

The chain combines TRBV5-5 with TRBJ2-7, with D possibly TRBD1 on 7 matching bases. The CDR3 sequence is 15 residues long. Germline V gives CDR1 SGHKS, CDR2 YYEKEE (reference sequence). With 3 bases removed from V and 5 bases from J, the gap between germline ends came to 18 bases. The CDR3 region is CASSYAGQTRDEQYF. In nucleotides, the CDR3 is TGTGCCAGCAGCTACGCGGGACAGACTAGGGACGAGCAGTACTTC.

This chain uses TRBV19 with TRBJ1-4; maybe TRBD1 (6 bases). The CDR3 has 15 residues. Trimming stripped 5 bases from V and 5 bases from J, with 15 bases between. Germline CDR1 and CDR2: LNHDA and SQIVND (reference sequence). CDR3 loop: CASSLNPGVNEKLFF. CDR3 DNA: TGTGCCAGTAGTCTGAACCCAGGGGTCAATGAAAAACTGTTTTTT.

The chain uses TRBV7-7 and TRBJ2-5; 11 bases match TRBD1. Germline V gene sequence: CDR1 SSHAT, CDR2 FNYEAQ (reference sequence). This CDR3 has 15 residues. The junction had 5 bases not matched to a gene; V was cut back by 5 bases and J by 3 bases. CDR3 DNA: TGTGCCAGCAGCCCTGGGACAGGGGGGGAAGAGACCCAGTACTTC. It encodes CASSPGTGGEETQYF.

The V call is TRBV30, the J call TRBJ1-1; 7 positions match TRBD1. The CDR3 extends over 12 amino acids. Germline values: CDR1 GTSNPN, CDR2 SVGIG (reference sequence). J gave up 7 bases and V 2 bases, and 4 bases lay outside the gene matches. CDR3 coding DNA: TGTGCCTGGAGTCAGACAGGGATTGAAGCTTTCTTT. This encodes CAWSQTGIEAFF. Combining the CDR3 with reference TRBV30 and TRBJ1-1 gives the whole variable domain SQTIHQWPATLVQPVGSPLSLECTVEGTSNPNLYWYRQAAGRGLQLLFYSVGIGQISSEVPQNLSASRPQDRQFILSSKKLLLSDSGFYLCAWSQTGIEAFFGQGTRLTVV.

The V call is TRBV30, the J call TRBJ2-2, with D tentatively TRBD2 (5 bases). V was trimmed by 6 bases and J by 7 bases, leaving 21 bases between them. The CDR3 has 15 amino acids. Germline values: CDR1 GTSNPN, CDR2 SVGIG (reference sequence). The CDR3 DNA is TGTGCCTGCCAGGTCTCGACGACTATTTACGGGGAGCTGTTTTTT. Its protein is CACQVSTTIYGELFF.

The chain uses TRBV27 and TRBJ1-1; 7 bases align to TRBD1. The CDR3 covers 15 residues. The J segment lost 3 bases and the V segment lost 7 bases, leaving 11 bases of the junction unmatched. Germline V gives CDR1 MNHEY, CDR2 SMNVEV (reference sequence). The CDR3, as DNA: TGTGCCAGCACCCCCTATTCGACAGGGTACACTGAAGCTTTCTTT. Its protein product is CASTPYSTGYTEAFF.

The V gene is TRBV19, the J gene TRBJ2-7; 10 nucleotides line up with TRBD2. V lost 5 bases and J lost 4; bases outside the gene matches: 5. From germline, CDR1 is LNHDA and CDR2 SQIVND (reference sequence). The CDR3 sequence is 14 residues long. This CDR3 reads CASSVLAGAYEQYF. The DNA for the CDR3 is TGTGCCAGTAGTGTCCTAGCGGGAGCATACGAGCAGTACTTC.

This clone is labeled medium-sized based on frequency. The chain uses TRBV19 and TRBJ1-2, with TRBD1 as a possible D gene (6 bases). V was trimmed by 6 bases and J by 4 bases, leaving 21 bases between them. The CDR3 contains 16 residues. CDR1 is LNHDA and CDR2 is SQIVND in the germline V gene (reference sequence). CDR3 in amino acids: CASSPGEGQPSYGYTF. In DNA, the CDR3 is TGTGCCAGTAGCCCTGGAGAAGGACAGCCATCCTATGGCTACACCTTC.

The chain is built from TRBV6-6 and TRBJ2-1, with 7 bases matching TRBD2. CDR3 length: 16 residues. The V and J ends lost 2 bases and 8 bases, in that order; junction bases with no gene match: 12. In germline, CDR1 is MNHNY, CDR2 SVGAGI (reference sequence). This CDR3 is CASSYPWREKEDEQFF. The CDR3, as DNA: TGTGCCAGCAGTTACCCCTGGCGGGAGAAGGAGGATGAGCAGTTCTTC.

The chain joins TRBV4-2 to TRBJ2-1; 9 bases are a match to TRBD2. CDR1 and CDR2 from the germline V gene are LGHNA and YNFKEQ. J gave up 7 bases and V 1 base, and 11 bases lay outside the gene matches. The CDR3 is 17 residues long. In DNA, the CDR3 is TGTGCCAGCAGCCAAGGGCCTAGCGGGGAGATTGGAAATGAGCAGTTCTTC. Translation gives CASSQGPSGEIGNEQFF.

Comments on this clone: No conserved phenylalanine or tryptophan is present at the end of the CDR3, so a read error is the likely explanation. The chain couples TRBV29-1 to TRBJ1-2; TRBD1 matches 8 bases. V lost 7 bases and J lost 3; bases outside the gene matches: 4. CDR3 size: 12 residues. In germline, CDR1 is SQVTM, CDR2 ANQGSEA. CDR3: CSAADRDYGYTL. CDR3 bases: TGCAGCGCCGCGGACAGGGACTATGGCTACACCCTC.

The rearrangement joins TRBV28 to TRBJ1-1; unclear D gene. This CDR3 has 15 amino acids. Germline V CDR1 and CDR2: MDHEN, SYDVKM. V dropped 7 bases and J dropped 4 bases, with 19 bases sitting between them. The CDR3 DNA reads TGTGCCAGCACCCGACTGTCCCCTCGTGGCACTGAAGCTTTCTTT. It translates to CASTRLSPRGTEAFF.

The chain joins TRBV2 to TRBJ2-1; TRBD2 might be the D (6 bases). The CDR3 loop spans 15 amino acids. The V gene lost 2 bases and the J gene lost 4 bases, with 12 bases spanning the gap. Per germline, CDR1 SNHLY and CDR2 FYNNEI. DNA of the CDR3: TGTGCCAGCAGTGAAACACCGGGGACTTACAATGAGCAGTTCTTC. This translates into CASSETPGTYNEQFF. The full variable domain, in which reference TRBV2 and TRBJ2-1 provide the parts outside the CDR3, is EPEVTQTPSHQVTQMGQEVILRCVPISNHLYFYWYRQILGQKVEFLVSFYNNEISEKSEIFDDQFSVERPDGSNFTLKIRSTKLEDSAMYFCASSETPGTYNEQFFGPGTRLTVL.

The CDR3 DNA follows: TGCGCCAGCAGCCAAGATCCCAGCAGGTACGAGCAGTACTTC. Translated, it gives CASSQDPSRYEQYF. The chain links TRBV4-1 to TRBJ2-7; D is undetermined. The CDR3 consists of 14 residues. Germline V gives CDR1 MGHRA, CDR2 YSYEKL. The germline V and J ends were trimmed by 0 bases and 4 bases, with 10 bases remaining between them.

This sequence joins TRBV9 and TRBJ2-3, with 9 bases lining up with TRBD2. V lost 4 bases to trimming and J lost 6 bases; unmatched junction nucleotides: 6. In germline, CDR1 is SGDLS, CDR2 YYNGEE. The CDR3 totals 14 residues. CDR3 DNA: TGTGCCAGCAGCTTTAGCGGGAGAGATGATACGCAGTATTTT. Translated, it gives CASSFSGRDDTQYF.

V is TRBV27 and J is TRBJ2-7; 9 bases align to TRBD2. J gave up 4 bases and V 6 bases, and 7 bases lay outside the gene matches. The CDR3 is 14 amino acids. Per the germline V gene, CDR1 is MNHEY and CDR2 is SMNVEV (reference sequence). The CDR3 DNA sequence: TGTGCCAGCAGATCCCTAGCGGGGTATTACGAGCAGTACTTC. This translates into CASRSLAGYYEQYF.

This sequence joins TRBV29-1 and TRBJ2-3; no clear D gene. CDR1 SQVTM and CDR2 ANQGSEA come from the germline V gene. The V end lost 4 bases, the J end lost 0 bases, and 11 bases lay between the germline ends. There are 14 residues in the CDR3. CDR3 sequence reads: CSVVQTSSTDTQYF. CDR3 DNA: TGCAGCGTTGTTCAGACTTCTAGCACAGATACGCAGTATTTT.

This sequence joins TRBV5-1 and TRBJ1-1; the D gene is possibly TRBD1 (6 bases). V lost 2 bases, J lost 4 bases, and 9 bases lay in between. In germline, CDR1 is SGHRS, CDR2 YFSETQ. This CDR3 has 13 residues. Here the CDR3 DNA reads TGCGCCAGCAGCTTCGGGGGGCTCACTGAAGCTTTCTTT. It codes for CASSFGGLTEAFF.

This chain uses TRBV28 with TRBJ2-3; TRBD2 aligns across 8 bases. The CDR3 consists of 16 residues. Germline values: CDR1 MDHEN, CDR2 SYDVKM. Losses at the gene ends were 3 bases for V and 4 bases for J; bases not matched to a gene: 9. The CDR3 nucleotides read TGTGCCAGCAGTTTGCCCTCAGCGGGAGTATCAGATACGCAGTATTTT. This codes for CASSLPSAGVSDTQYF.

This chain connects TRBV7-9 to TRBJ2-5; the match to TRBD1 covers 7 bases. The CDR3 loop spans 14 amino acids. V shed 5 bases, J shed 3 bases, and the junction held 6 bases outside the gene matches. Germline CDR1 and CDR2: SEHNR and FQNEAQ (reference sequence). The CDR3 DNA follows: TGTGCCAGCAGCCCCGGGGACAGCGAAGAGACCCAGTACTTC. This translates into CASSPGDSEETQYF.

The chain carries TRBV4-1 and TRBJ1-2; D perhaps matches TRBD1 (5 bases). CDR3 length: 15 amino acids. The germline CDR1 and CDR2 sequences are MGHRA and YSYEKL. The V gene lost 2 bases and the J gene lost 3 bases, with 13 bases spanning the gap. The CDR3 region has the DNA TGCGCCAGCAGCCAATTAGCGGGACGGTACTATGGCTACACCTTC. The encoded protein is CASSQLAGRYYGYTF.

The chain couples TRBV11-2 to TRBJ2-7; 11 bases are a match to TRBD2. The V segment lost 5 bases and the J segment 6 bases; nucleotides outside the gene matches: 18. This CDR3 is built from 18 residues. Per the germline V gene, CDR1 is SGHAT and CDR2 is FQNNGV. CDR3 loop: CASSLSRTSGPKGGEQYF. CDR3 sequence (DNA): TGTGCCAGCAGCCTGAGCAGGACTAGCGGGCCAAAAGGGGGCGAGCAGTACTTC.

This chain uses TRBV30 with TRBJ2-4; maybe TRBD1 (5 bases). Trimming shortened V by 3 bases and J by 0 bases, and 9 bases separated the two germline ends. This CDR3 is 14 amino acids long. Germline V gene sequence: CDR1 GTSNPN, CDR2 SVGIG (reference sequence). CDR3 coding DNA: TGTGCCTGGAGCCTAGGGGTAGCCAAAAACATTCAGTACTTC. Protein product: CAWSLGVAKNIQYF.

The rearrangement links TRBV5-6 to TRBJ1-1; D is uncertain. Per the germline V gene, CDR1 is SGHDT and CDR2 is YYEEEE. Between the trimmed V and J ends, which lost 4 bases and 5 bases, there was a span of 12 bases. This CDR3 is built from 13 residues. CDR3 DNA: TGTGCCAGCAGCCTTGAGGTTGAAACTGAAGCTTTCTTT. It is translated as CASSLEVETEAFF.

The rearrangement links TRBV5-1 to TRBJ2-5; TRBD2 aligns across 9 bases. This CDR3 comprises 17 residues. The germline V gene has CDR1 SGHRS and CDR2 YFSETQ. The trim removed 4 bases at V and 2 bases at J, leaving 12 bases unmatched. CDR3 nucleotide sequence: TGCGCCAGCAGCACAACCCGTGGGACTAGCCGACAAGAGACCCAGTACTTC. Translated, it gives CASSTTRGTSRQETQYF.

The V and J genes are TRBV28 and TRBJ2-5; TRBD2 matches 9 bases. CDR3 size: 14 residues. CDR1 MDHEN and CDR2 SYDVKM come from the germline V gene. Unmatched junction bases numbered 7, after V lost 6 bases and J lost 5 bases. CDR3 coding DNA: TGTGCCAGCAGCCCAAGCGGGGGGAGGGAGACCCAGTACTTC. Amino acid sequence: CASSPSGGRETQYF.